This T cell receptor (beta chain) emerged from a study of CD8 T cells in ankylosing spondylitis. One entry per CDR3 protein results from TCRdb running MiXCR on the 5' RACE reads. The repertoire holds about 440,000 distinct CDR3 sequences, with over 15% as singletons. Study-wide results and limits: It appeared that ankylosing spondylitis blood was characterized by a TCR beta motif of several highly homologous variants.

CDR1 is DFQATT, CDR2 SNEGSKA, per germline (reference sequence). With 6 bases clipped from V and 4 bases from J, the junction kept 10 bases outside the gene matches. This CDR3 has 14 residues. As for this clonotype: The antigen remains undetermined.

Sequences were obtained from blood, either unsorted or a sorted T cell fraction (not recorded which). The chain has TRBV20-1 and TRBJ2-7; TRBD2 agrees at 9 bases. The source of this sequence is a male donor with ankylosing spondylitis. As DNA, the CDR3 is TGCAGTGCCCTCCCCATGGCGGGAGGGTACGAGCAGTACTTC. Its translation: CSALPMAGGYEQYF.